One sample yielded the 29 T cell receptor beta chains listed below, sequenced in a study of PD-1 blockade in classical Hodgkin lymphoma. Time point denoted: cycle 4 day 1 (C4D1), after less than 7 weeks of nivolumab. Each and every patient relapsed after autologous stem cell transplantation, and patients got differing brentuximab vedotin exposure. The method was immunoSEQ multiplex PCR; TCRdb's version includes in-frame clones alone and lacks a portion of them. The top ten hold approximately 12% of the sample, which has tens of thousands of clones, around 74% seen once. The sequencing used peripheral blood mononuclear cells (PBMCs), collected before the fourth cycle of nivolumab. The source is a human donor with classical Hodgkin lymphoma.

J is TRBJ2-3 and V is TRBV10-1; D gene ambiguous. Per the germline V gene, CDR1 is WNHNN and CDR2 is SYGVQD (reference sequence). The CDR3 is made up of 13 amino acids. The ends were cut back, 3 bases at V and 4 bases at J, with 8 bases in the middle. CDR3 nucleotide sequence: TGCGCCAGCAGTGAAGGAACCTCAGATACGCAGTATTTT. The encoded protein is CASSEGTSDTQYF.

This clone was counted between two and nine times. The J gene is TRBJ2-4, the V gene TRBV14, with D perhaps matching TRBD1 (5 bases). Per germline, CDR1 SGHDN and CDR2 FVKESK. V lost 0 bases and J lost 4, with 16 bases in between. The CDR3 contains 17 residues. CDR3 sequence (DNA): TGTGCCAGCAGCCAAGATTCTATGGCAGGGTCAAAAAACATTCAGTACTTC. This codes for CASSQDSMAGSKNIQYF.

The genes are TRBV11-3 and TRBJ2-7; 10 bases align to TRBD1. V shed 3 bases and J 1 base; nucleotides not matched to a gene: 3. Germline lookup yields CDR1 SGHNT and CDR2 YENEEA. The CDR3 has 15 amino acids. CDR3 nucleotides: TGTGCCAGCAGCTTCGGACAGGGGGGTTCCTACGAGCAGTACTTC. It codes for CASSFGQGGSYEQYF.

This clone showed up just a few times. For the CDR3, the DNA is TGTGCCAGCAGCTTCGGGCACACCGGGGAGCTGTTTTTT. This sequence encodes CASSFGHTGELFF. The chain carries TRBV7-8 and TRBJ2-2; D is unclear. The CDR3 is 13 amino acids. Germline V gene data show CDR1 as SGHVS and CDR2 as FQNEAQ. Deletions cut 3 bases from V and 3 bases from J, with 5 bases between. Full variable domain (remainder filled in from reference TRBV7-8 and TRBJ2-2): GAGVSQSPRYKVAKRGQDVALRCDPISGHVSLFWYQQALGQGPEFLTYFQNEAQLDKSGLPSDRFFAERPEGSVSTLKIQRTQQEDSAVYLCASSFGHTGELFFGEGSRLTVL.

The rearrangement links TRBV9 to TRBJ2-2; D possibly corresponds to TRBD1 (6 bases). The germline V and J ends were trimmed by 0 bases and 3 bases, with 15 bases remaining between them. Germline CDR1 reads SGDLS; CDR2 reads YYNGEE. The CDR3 length is 17 residues. Written as DNA, the CDR3 is TGTGCCAGCAGCGTAGGCCCCGGATCAGGGGACACCGGGGAGCTGTTTTTT. This translates into CASSVGPGSGDTGELFF.

J is TRBJ2-1 and V is TRBV2, with TRBD1 matching over 11 bases. Germline CDR1 reads SNHLY; CDR2 reads FYNNEI. The CDR3 is made up of 17 amino acids. V gave up 6 bases and J gave up 1 base; unmatched junction bases: 8. CDR3 DNA sequence: TGTGCCAGCAGAGGACAGGGGGCCCAATATTCCTACAATGAGCAGTTCTTC. Translation gives CASRGQGAQYSYNEQFF. Filled out from reference TRBV2 and TRBJ2-1, the complete variable domain reads EPEVTQTPSHQVTQMGQEVILRCVPISNHLYFYWYRQILGQKVEFLVSFYNNEISEKSEIFDDQFSVERPDGSNFTLKIRSTKLEDSAMYFCASRGQGAQYSYNEQFFGPGTRLTVL.

The chain carries TRBV27 and TRBJ2-5; D possibly corresponds to TRBD2 (7 bases). The V and J ends lost 3 bases and 5 bases respectively, with 19 bases between them. This CDR3 is 16 amino acids long. Looked up from germline, CDR1 is MNHEY and CDR2 is SMNVEV (reference sequence). DNA for the CDR3: TGTGCCAGCAGTTTTGGGGGGGGGCGGAAATTGGAGACCCAGTACTTC. Its protein is CASSFGGGRKLETQYF.

The chain is built from TRBV29-1 and TRBJ1-2, with D unclear. CDR1 and CDR2 from the germline V gene are SQVTM and ANQGSEA. This CDR3 is 14 amino acids long. With 0 bases removed from V and 4 bases from J, the gap between germline ends came to 12 bases. CDR3 residues: CSVEDLPVSYGYTF. CDR3 coding DNA: TGCAGCGTTGAAGATCTGCCCGTCTCCTATGGCTACACCTTC. The whole variable domain, remainder taken from reference TRBV29-1 and TRBJ1-2, is SAVISQKPSRDICQRGTSLTIQCQVDSQVTMMFWYRQQPGQSLTLIATANQGSEATYESGFVIDKFPISRPNLTFSTLTVSNMSPEDSSIYLCSVEDLPVSYGYTFGSGTRLTVV.

The sample holds a few counts of this clone. The chain is built from TRBV7-9 and TRBJ2-1, with D tentatively TRBD1 (6 bases). Trimming stripped 1 base from V and 1 base from J, with 8 bases between. The CDR3 covers 15 residues. CDR1 is SEHNR and CDR2 is FQNEAQ in the germline V gene (reference sequence). The CDR3 DNA is TGTGCCAGCAGCTTAGGGGGGCTATCCTACAATGAGCAGTTCTTC. Translating it yields CASSLGGLSYNEQFF.

Only a few counts were recorded for this clone. This sample includes further DNA sequences coding for the same CDR3. The rearrangement links TRBV2 to TRBJ2-7, with D possibly matching TRBD1 (6 bases). This CDR3 is built from 16 residues. V shed 1 base and J shed 0 bases, with 13 bases lying between them. CDR1 SNHLY and CDR2 FYNNEI come from the germline V gene. This CDR3 reads CASSEGGTGSSYEQYF. CDR3 sequence (DNA): TGTGCCAGCAGTGAAGGGGGCACAGGGAGCTCCTACGAGCAGTACTTC. Full variable domain (outside the CDR3, taken from reference TRBV2 and TRBJ2-7): EPEVTQTPSHQVTQMGQEVILRCVPISNHLYFYWYRQILGQKVEFLVSFYNNEISEKSEIFDDQFSVERPDGSNFTLKIRSTKLEDSAMYFCASSEGGTGSSYEQYFGPGTRLTVT.

The CDR3 spells CASSYQLTGVYEKLFF. As DNA, the CDR3 is TGTGCCAGCAGTTACCAATTGACAGGGGTGTACGAAAAACTGTTTTTT. The V call is TRBV6-5, the J call TRBJ1-4; 8 bases map to TRBD1. The CDR3 is 16 amino acids. The germline gives CDR1 MNHEY, CDR2 SVGAGI. V shed 2 bases and J 8 bases; nucleotides not matched to a gene: 10.

The V gene is TRBV28, the J gene TRBJ1-2; 9 bases are a match to TRBD1. V lost 7 bases and J lost 4; bases outside the gene matches: 16. The CDR3 is 17 amino acids. Looked up from germline, CDR1 is MDHEN and CDR2 is SYDVKM. The CDR3: CASTSGQGAGFGYGYTF. CDR3 DNA: TGTGCCAGCACCTCGGGACAGGGCGCCGGGTTTGGCTATGGCTACACCTTC.

The chain uses TRBV5-5 and TRBJ2-5, with 9 bases that match TRBD2. CDR1 is SGHKS, CDR2 YYEKEE, per germline (reference sequence). CDR3 length: 13 amino acids. V shed 4 bases, J shed 4 bases, and the junction held 2 bases outside the gene matches. CDR3 sequence (DNA): TGTGCCAGCAGCGGTAGCGGGAGAGAGACCCAGTACTTC. It translates to CASSGSGRETQYF.

The V gene is TRBV27, the J gene TRBJ1-2; no definite D call. With 6 bases removed from V and 8 bases from J, the gap between germline ends came to 16 bases. The length of the CDR3 is 13 residues. Germline values: CDR1 MNHEY, CDR2 SMNVEV (reference sequence). CDR3 protein: CASRLLTGIGYTF. Written as DNA, the CDR3 is TGTGCCAGCAGACTTCTAACGGGGATCGGCTACACCTTC.

The genes are TRBV19 and TRBJ1-3, with TRBD1 as a possible D gene (6 bases). Germline V gene data show CDR1 as LNHDA and CDR2 as SQIVND (reference sequence). Deletions cut 7 bases from V and 0 bases from J, with 10 bases between. The CDR3 sequence is 14 residues long. In DNA form, the CDR3 reads TGTGCCAGTACCCGAGGGGGCTCTGGAAACACCATATATTTT. Translated, it gives CASTRGGSGNTIYF.

The genes are TRBV7-8 and TRBJ2-3; no clear D gene. CDR3 length equals 11 residues. Germline CDR1 is SGHVS and CDR2 is FQNEAQ. V was shortened by 0 bases and J by 6 bases, with 1 base between the two germline ends. This chain's CDR3 is CASSLADTQYF. CDR3 nucleotide sequence: TGTGCCAGCAGCTTAGCTGATACGCAGTATTTT.

The CDR3 reads CASSEVGRGRTDTQYF. Written as DNA, the CDR3 is TGTGCCAGCAGTGAAGTCGGTCGGGGGCGGACAGATACGCAGTATTTT. This chain uses TRBV6-1 with TRBJ2-3, with D perhaps given as TRBD1 or TRBD2 (6 bases each). The germline CDR1 and CDR2 sequences are MNHNS and SASEGT. Trimming cost V 1 base and J 3 bases, with 14 bases left between them. The CDR3 extends over 16 amino acids.

The chain carries TRBV27 and TRBJ1-5; no clear D gene. V was cut by 3 bases and J by 3 bases, with 12 bases left in between. Germline CDR1 reads MNHEY; CDR2 reads SMNVEV (reference sequence). This CDR3 is 15 amino acids long. The DNA of the CDR3 is TGTGCCAGCAGTTTGAAAAGATTCCCCAATCAGCCCCAGCATTTT. Translated: CASSLKRFPNQPQHF.

The chain employs TRBV9 and TRBJ1-3, with 8 positions matching TRBD1. With 4 bases clipped from V and 7 bases from J, the junction kept 4 bases outside the gene matches. Germline values: CDR1 SGDLS, CDR2 YYNGEE. This CDR3 has 13 residues. This CDR3 reads CASSYGTGNTIYF. DNA for the CDR3: TGTGCCAGCAGCTACGGGACAGGCAACACCATATATTTT.

This clone was observed a handful of times. V is TRBV2 and J is TRBJ1-2, with D possibly being TRBD1 (6 bases). The V end was cut by 5 bases, the J end by 8 bases, with 12 bases between. Germline assignment: CDR1 SNHLY and CDR2 FYNNEI. The CDR3 runs 12 residues. CDR3 sequence: CASSSSGAGYTF. The CDR3 nucleotides are TGTGCCAGCAGTTCTTCAGGGGCCGGCTACACCTTC.

The chain has TRBV19 and TRBJ2-3; D not certain. The CDR3 covers 13 residues. V lost 6 bases and J 2 bases, leaving 9 bases between the germline ends. The V gene's germline CDR1 is LNHDA and CDR2 SQIVND (reference sequence). Here the CDR3 reads CASSVDPTDTQYF. As DNA, the CDR3 is TGTGCCAGTAGCGTGGATCCCACAGATACGCAGTATTTT. Filled out from reference TRBV19 and TRBJ2-3, the complete variable domain reads DGGITQSPKYLFRKEGQNVTLSCEQNLNHDAMYWYRQDPGQGLRLIYYSQIVNDFQKGDIAEGYSVSREKKESFPLTVTSAQKNPTAFYLCASSVDPTDTQYFGPGTRLTVL.

This chain connects TRBV9 to TRBJ2-1, with TRBD1 matching over 8 bases. V lost 4 bases, J lost 7 bases, and 10 bases stayed unmatched. The CDR3 loop spans 15 amino acids. Germline V gene data show CDR1 as SGDLS and CDR2 as YYNGEE. CDR3 sequence (DNA): TGTGCCAGCAGCCCCTGGACAGGGAATTGGAATGAGCAGTTCTTC. Translated: CASSPWTGNWNEQFF.

J is TRBJ2-5 and V is TRBV4-2; 10 positions agree with TRBD2. The length of the CDR3 is 15 residues. CDR1 and CDR2 (germline): LGHNA, YNFKEQ. Trimming at V came to 1 base and at J to 2 bases, leaving 1 base not matched to a gene. The CDR3: CASSQGTSGQETQYF. CDR3 in DNA: TGTGCCAGCAGCCAAGGGACTAGCGGACAAGAGACCCAGTACTTC.

The rearrangement joins TRBV28 to TRBJ1-4; no firm D call. From germline, CDR1 is MDHEN and CDR2 SYDVKM. Deletions cut 0 bases from V and 8 bases from J, with 16 bases between. The CDR3 consists of 16 residues. DNA for the CDR3: TGTGCCAGCAGTTTATGGCGGCTGACTAGGGCGGAAAAACTGTTTTTT. Amino acid sequence: CASSLWRLTRAEKLFF.

A single count supports this clone. CDR3: CASSYGGDSYEQYF. Written as DNA, the CDR3 is TGTGCCAGCAGTTACGGGGGGGATAGCTACGAGCAGTACTTC. The chain recombines TRBV6-6 with TRBJ2-7, with 7 nucleotides matching TRBD2. Trimming cost V 2 bases and J 3 bases; bases outside gene matches: 4. CDR1 is MNHNY and CDR2 is SVGAGI in the germline V gene (reference sequence). This CDR3 contains 14 residues.

This chain connects TRBV7-2 to TRBJ2-1; 9 bases map to TRBD2. Germline trimming cut 3 bases from V and 2 bases from J; bases unmatched to any gene: 5. The CDR3 sequence is 16 residues long. The germline V gene has CDR1 SGHTA and CDR2 FQGNSA. The CDR3 DNA sequence: TGTGCCAGCAGCTTCTCAGCGGGAGGCGCCTACAATGAGCAGTTCTTC. Translated: CASSFSAGGAYNEQFF.

The chain's CDR3 is CASHRMGEQYF. The CDR3 DNA is TGTGCCAGCCACCGGATGGGCGAGCAGTACTTC. This chain uses TRBV28 with TRBJ2-7, with D hard to call. CDR3 length: 11 residues. The germline V and J ends were trimmed by 8 bases and 6 bases, with 11 bases remaining between them. The V gene's germline CDR1 is MDHEN and CDR2 SYDVKM. Full variable domain (remainder filled in from reference TRBV28 and TRBJ2-7): DVKVTQSSRYLVKRTGEKVFLECVQDMDHENMFWYRQDPGLGLRLIYFSYDVKMKEKGDIPEGYSVSREKKERFSLILESASTNQTSMYLCASHRMGEQYFGPGTRLTVT.

This clone was found many times. The genes are TRBV18 and TRBJ1-1, with 11 bases aligning to TRBD1. J was trimmed by 6 bases and V by 6 bases; bases with no gene match: 3. The V gene's germline CDR1 is KGHSH and CDR2 LQKENI. The CDR3 length is 13 residues. Here the CDR3 DNA reads TGTGCCAGCTCGCGGGACAGGGGGGCTGAAGCTTTCTTT. Protein: CASSRDRGAEAFF.

The J gene is TRBJ2-7, the V gene TRBV7-9, with 12 bases matching TRBD2. Germline V CDR1 and CDR2: SEHNR, FQNEAQ (reference sequence). The ends lost 5 bases at V and 3 bases at J; junction bases unmatched: 5. There are 15 residues in the CDR3. The CDR3 nucleotides are TGTGCCAGCAGCCTTTGGACTAGCGGGGACTACGAGCAGTACTTC. Residues: CASSLWTSGDYEQYF.